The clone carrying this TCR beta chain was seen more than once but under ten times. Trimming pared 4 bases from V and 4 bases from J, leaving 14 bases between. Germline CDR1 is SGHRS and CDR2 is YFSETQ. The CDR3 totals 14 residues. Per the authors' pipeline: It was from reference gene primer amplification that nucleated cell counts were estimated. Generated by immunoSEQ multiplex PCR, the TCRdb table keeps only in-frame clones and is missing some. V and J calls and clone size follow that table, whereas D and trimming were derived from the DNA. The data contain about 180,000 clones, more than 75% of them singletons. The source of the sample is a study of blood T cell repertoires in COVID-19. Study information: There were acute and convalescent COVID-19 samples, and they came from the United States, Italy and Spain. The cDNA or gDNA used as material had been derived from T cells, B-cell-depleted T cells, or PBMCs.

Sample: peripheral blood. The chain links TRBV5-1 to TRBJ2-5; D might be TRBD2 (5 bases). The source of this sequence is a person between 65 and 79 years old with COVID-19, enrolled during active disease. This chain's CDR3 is CASSPLAEVETQYF. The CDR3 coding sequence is TGCGCCAGCAGCCCCCTAGCCGAGGTAGAGACCCAGTACTTC. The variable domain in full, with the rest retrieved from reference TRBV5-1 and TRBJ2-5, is KAGVTQTPRYLIKTRGQQVTLSCSPISGHRSVSWYQQTPGQGLQFLFEYFSETQRNKGNFPGRFSGRQFSNSRSEMNVSTLELGDSALYLCASSPLAEVETQYFGPGTRLLVL.